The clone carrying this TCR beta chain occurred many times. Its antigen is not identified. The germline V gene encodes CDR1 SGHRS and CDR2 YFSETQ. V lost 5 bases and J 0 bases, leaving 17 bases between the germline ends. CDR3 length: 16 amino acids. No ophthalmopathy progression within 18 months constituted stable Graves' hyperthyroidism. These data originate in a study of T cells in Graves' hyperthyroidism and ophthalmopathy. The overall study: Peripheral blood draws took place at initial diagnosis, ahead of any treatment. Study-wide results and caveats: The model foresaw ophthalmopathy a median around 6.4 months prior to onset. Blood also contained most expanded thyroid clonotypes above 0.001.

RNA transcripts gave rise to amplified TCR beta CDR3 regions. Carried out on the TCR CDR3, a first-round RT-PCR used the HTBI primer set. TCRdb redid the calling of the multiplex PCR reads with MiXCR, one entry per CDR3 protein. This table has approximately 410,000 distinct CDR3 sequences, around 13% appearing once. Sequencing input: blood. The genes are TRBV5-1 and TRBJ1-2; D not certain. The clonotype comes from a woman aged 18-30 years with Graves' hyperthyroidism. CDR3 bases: TGCGCCAGCAGTTGGTCAGGCAGCGGGTCTAACTATGGCTACACCTTC. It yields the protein CASSWSGSGSNYGYTF.